The clone carrying this T cell receptor (beta chain) was counted many times. The sample comes from a study of Graves' ophthalmopathy and Graves' hyperthyroidism. The sequenced template was RNA, covering the TCR beta CDR3 region. RT-PCR was first run with HTBI primers, then multiplex PCR in a second round. TCRdb called the multiplex PCR reads again in MiXCR, with one record for every CDR3 protein. The table lists around 1.1 million distinct CDR3 sequences, roughly two fifths of them singletons. Sequencing was carried out using peripheral blood or thyroid tissue (not recorded which). This TCR derives from an adult man with Graves' hyperthyroidism.

CDR3 bases: TGCAGTGCTAGAGTAGAGGGGGCTATTTCACCCCTCCACTTT. It specifies CSARVEGAISPLHF. The rearrangement joins TRBV20-1 to TRBJ1-6; the match to TRBD1 covers 7 bases. Germline CDR1 DFQATT, CDR2 SNEGSKA (reference sequence). After removal of 1 base from V and 9 bases from J, the junction contained 6 bases not matched to a gene. The CDR3 totals 14 residues.